The clone carrying this T cell receptor beta chain was counted ten times or more. With 4 bases clipped from V and 4 bases from J, the junction kept 6 bases outside the gene matches. CDR1 is SGHRS, CDR2 YFSETQ, per germline. The CDR3 has 14 amino acids. These data belong to a study of shared clonotypes between healthy human individuals. Sequencing used immunoSEQ multiplex PCR; TCRdb keeps in-frame clones, though not all of them. The sample includes over a million clones, approximately 78% of them seen just once. This sequence was found in a man aged 18 to 29 in good health. Some clones in this sample may be carry-over from other donors' samples. The rearrangement joins TRBV5-1 to TRBJ1-1, with 8 bases fitting TRBD1. The sequenced sample consisted of memory CD4+ T cells from PBMCs. Subset here: CD45RA-negative fraction. CDR3 coding DNA: TGCGCCAGCAGCGAAAGACAGGGGTCCACTGAAGCTTTCTTT. This encodes CASSERQGSTEAFF.